These T cell receptor beta chains were read from a single sample in a study of CD8+ T cells in alopecia areata. The protocol was immunoSEQ multiplex PCR, while the TCRdb copy is restricted to in-frame clones and leaves out a portion. The sample lists 200,000 or so clones, less than 50% occurring once. The source material was CD4+ T cells sorted from blood, sampled around week 37, from a patient treated with tofacitinib. The receptors originated from a human donor with alopecia areata. CDR3s leave out the opening cysteine and the closing phenylalanine or tryptophan. Fields, in order: V gene, J gene, CDR3 protein.

TRBV6-5,TRBJ2-3,ASTGTSESTDTQY
TRBV30,TRBJ2-1,AWRTSGSPRSF
TRBV4-3,TRBJ2-1,ASSQDRASYNEQF
TRBV27,TRBJ2-1,ASSLSKAGTSYNEQF
TRBV6-1,TRBJ2-1,ASSANAEQF
TRBV7-9,TRBJ1-3,ASSRLGFSGNTIY
TRBV9,TRBJ1-2,ASGTGYGYT
TRBV5-1,TRBJ2-7,ASSRDYRGYEQY
TRBV7-2,TRBJ1-1,ATGQGLNTEAF
TRBV30,TRBJ2-1,AWSGRRLSSYNEQF
TRBV11-2,TRBJ1-2,ASSWDRVNYGYT
TRBV9,TRBJ1-1,ASSQQGSTEAF
TRBV30,TRBJ1-3,AWSVRLGGNTIY
TRBV7-2,TRBJ2-1,ASSRRQGIGDEQF
TRBV5-1,TRBJ2-5,ASSWERGGRTSETQY
TRBV30,TRBJ1-1,AWSVQTEAF
TRBV11-2,TRBJ2-7,ASSLGTTGYEQY
TRBV30,TRBJ2-3,AWSRQGSTDTQY
TRBV6-6,TRBJ2-2,ASSYLRSRELF
TRBV2,TRBJ2-7,ASRRDSYEQY
TRBV5-4,TRBJ1-2,ASSNLTGNYGYT
TRBV28,TRBJ1-5,ASSPRTGGNQPQH
TRBV6-5,TRBJ2-3,ASSSTQRDTQY
TRBV27,TRBJ2-7,ASSLSPGSGTAYEQY
TRBV19,TRBJ2-3,ASSMGYLSTDTQY
TRBV29-1,TRBJ2-3,SVEQGGSDTQY
TRBV29-1,TRBJ1-2,SVRTTGVYGYT
TRBV4-2,TRBJ2-1,ASSQRTSGNNEQF
TRBV18,TRBJ1-2,ASSPANLGQGSYGYT
TRBV5-1,TRBJ1-2,ASSLEGGASYGYT
TRBV5-1,TRBJ2-5,ASSPPSGRTETQY
TRBV7-2,TRBJ2-5,ASSLAGGETQY
TRBV23-1,TRBJ1-5,ASSQRAGGAVQPQH
TRBV2,TRBJ1-1,ATAQGRRTEAF
TRBV6-6,TRBJ2-3,ASATGTGVADTQY
TRBV29-1,TRBJ2-7,SGGSQGHEQY
TRBV7-2,TRBJ1-2,ASSPNRGPNYGYT
TRBV6-6,TRBJ1-4,ASSGTRNEKLF
TRBV7-3,TRBJ2-1,ASSGARQDEQF
TRBV18,TRBJ2-3,ASSPQGSTDTQY
TRBV2,TRBJ2-1,ASSEWTSGYNEQF
TRBV25-1,TRBJ2-1,ASSAPGLRVDEQF
TRBV2,TRBJ2-3,ASSTLRSLYTDTQY
TRBV27,TRBJ2-7,ASSPTPGQGYEQY
TRBV10-3,TRBJ1-1,AISLSGQVGEAF
TRBV20-1,TRBJ1-1,SASLHTEAF
TRBV9,TRBJ1-2,ASSAFPGGNYGYT
TRBV5-1,TRBJ2-1,ASSSKTGRLDNEQF
TRBV25-1,TRBJ1-4,ASSQQGSEKLF
TRBV7-2,TRBJ2-7,ASSLLPEGHEQY
TRBV7-2,TRBJ2-1,ASSLEGGLDGRF
TRBV6-5,TRBJ2-2,ASSYSAGELF
TRBV10-3,TRBJ2-2,AISEQRLAGEGGELF